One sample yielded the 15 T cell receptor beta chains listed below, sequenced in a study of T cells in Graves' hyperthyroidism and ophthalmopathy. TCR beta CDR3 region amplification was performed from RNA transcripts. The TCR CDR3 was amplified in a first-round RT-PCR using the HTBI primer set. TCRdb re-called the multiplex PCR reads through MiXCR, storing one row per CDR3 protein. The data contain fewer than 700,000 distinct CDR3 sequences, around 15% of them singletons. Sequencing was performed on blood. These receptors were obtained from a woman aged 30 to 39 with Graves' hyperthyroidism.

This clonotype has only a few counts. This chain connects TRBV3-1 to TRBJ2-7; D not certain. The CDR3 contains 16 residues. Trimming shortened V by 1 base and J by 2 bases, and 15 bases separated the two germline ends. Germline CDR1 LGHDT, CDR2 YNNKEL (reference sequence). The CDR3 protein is CASSQGRLGSPYEQYF. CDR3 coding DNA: TGTGCCAGCAGCCAAGGGCGGCTCGGGTCCCCCTACGAGCAGTACTTC.

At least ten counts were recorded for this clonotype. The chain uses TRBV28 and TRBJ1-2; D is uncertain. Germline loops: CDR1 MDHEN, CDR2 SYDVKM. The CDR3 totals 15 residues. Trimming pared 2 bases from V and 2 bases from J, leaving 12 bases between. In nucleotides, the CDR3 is TGTGCCAGCAGTTTACGGGGAGGGTTCAACTATGGCTACACCTTC. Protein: CASSLRGGFNYGYTF.

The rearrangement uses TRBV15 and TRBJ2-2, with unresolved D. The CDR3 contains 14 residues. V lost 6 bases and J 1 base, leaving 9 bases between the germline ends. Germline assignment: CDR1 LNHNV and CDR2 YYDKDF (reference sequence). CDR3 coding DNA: TGTGCCACCAGAAGTGCCATGAACACCGGGGAGCTGTTTTTT. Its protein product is CATRSAMNTGELFF.

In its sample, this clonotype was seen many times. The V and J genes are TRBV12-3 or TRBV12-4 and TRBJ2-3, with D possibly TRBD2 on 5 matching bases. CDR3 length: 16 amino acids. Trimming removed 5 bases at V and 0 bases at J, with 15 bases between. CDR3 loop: CASSNPSGASTDTQYF. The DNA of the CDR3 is TGTGCCAGCAGTAATCCGAGCGGAGCTAGCACAGATACGCAGTATTTT.

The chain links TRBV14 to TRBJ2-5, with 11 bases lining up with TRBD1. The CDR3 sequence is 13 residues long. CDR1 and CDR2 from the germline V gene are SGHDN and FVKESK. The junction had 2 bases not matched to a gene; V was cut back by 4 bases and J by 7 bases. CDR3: CASSRTGGATQYF. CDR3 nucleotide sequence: TGTGCCAGCAGCCGGACAGGGGGCGCGACCCAGTACTTC.

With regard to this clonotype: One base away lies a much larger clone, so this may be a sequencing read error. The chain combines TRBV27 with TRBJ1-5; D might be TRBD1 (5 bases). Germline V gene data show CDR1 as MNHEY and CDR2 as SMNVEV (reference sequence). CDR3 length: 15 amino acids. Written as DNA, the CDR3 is TGTGCCAACAGTTTATCGTGGGGGGGCAATCAGCCCCAGCATTTT. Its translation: CANSLSWGGNQPQHF.

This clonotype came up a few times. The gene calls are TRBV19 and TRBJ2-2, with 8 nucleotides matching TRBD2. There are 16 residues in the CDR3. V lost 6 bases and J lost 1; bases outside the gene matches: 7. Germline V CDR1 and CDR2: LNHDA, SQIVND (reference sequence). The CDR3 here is CASRRTSGLNTGELFF. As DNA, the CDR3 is TGTGCCAGTAGGCGCACTAGCGGACTGAACACCGGGGAGCTGTTTTTT.

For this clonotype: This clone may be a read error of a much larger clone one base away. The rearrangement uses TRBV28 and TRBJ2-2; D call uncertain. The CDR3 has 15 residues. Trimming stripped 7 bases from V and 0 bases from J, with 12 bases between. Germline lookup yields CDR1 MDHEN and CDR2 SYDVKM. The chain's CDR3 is CASNVGVSNTGELFF. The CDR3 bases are TGTGCCAGCAATGTAGGCGTCTCGAACACCGGGGAGCTGTTTTTT.

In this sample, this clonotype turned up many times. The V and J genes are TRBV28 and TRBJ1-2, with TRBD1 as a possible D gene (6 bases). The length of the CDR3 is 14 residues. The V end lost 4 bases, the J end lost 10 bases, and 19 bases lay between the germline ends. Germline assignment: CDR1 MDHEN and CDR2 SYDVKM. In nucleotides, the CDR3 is TGTGCCAGCAGTTCAACCGGGACAAGATCCGTCTACACCTTC. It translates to CASSSTGTRSVYTF.

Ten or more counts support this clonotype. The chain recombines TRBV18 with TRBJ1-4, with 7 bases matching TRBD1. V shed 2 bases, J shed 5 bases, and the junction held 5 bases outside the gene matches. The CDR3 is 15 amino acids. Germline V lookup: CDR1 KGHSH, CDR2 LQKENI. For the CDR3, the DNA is TGTGCCAGCTCACCAAATACAGGGGCGAATGAAAAACTGTTTTTT. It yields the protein CASSPNTGANEKLFF.

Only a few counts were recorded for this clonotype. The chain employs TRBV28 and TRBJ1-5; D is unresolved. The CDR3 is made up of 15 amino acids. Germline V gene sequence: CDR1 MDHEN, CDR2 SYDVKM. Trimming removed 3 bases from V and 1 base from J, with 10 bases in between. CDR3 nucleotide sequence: TGTGCCAGCAGTTTCTTAACATCGAGCAATCAGCCCCAGCATTTT. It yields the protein CASSFLTSSNQPQHF.

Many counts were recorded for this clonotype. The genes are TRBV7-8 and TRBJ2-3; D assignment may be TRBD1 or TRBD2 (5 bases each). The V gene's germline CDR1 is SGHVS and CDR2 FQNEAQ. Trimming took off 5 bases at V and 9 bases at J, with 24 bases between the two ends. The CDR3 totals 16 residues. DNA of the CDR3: TGTGCCAGCAGCCTCCATCGGGACCCCCAAGCCAGGACGCAGTATTTT. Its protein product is CASSLHRDPQARTQYF.

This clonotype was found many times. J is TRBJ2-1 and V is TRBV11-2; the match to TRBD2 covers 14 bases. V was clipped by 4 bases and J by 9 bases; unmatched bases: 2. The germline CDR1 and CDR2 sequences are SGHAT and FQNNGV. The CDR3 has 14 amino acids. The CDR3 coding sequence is TGTGCCAGCAGCTACGGACTAGCGGGAGGTGAGCAGTTCTTC. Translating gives CASSYGLAGGEQFF.

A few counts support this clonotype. In DNA, the CDR3 is TGTGCCAGCAGCCCACGACAGGGGTCATCCTATGGCTACACCTTC. Its translation: CASSPRQGSSYGYTF. V gene TRBV6-1 combines with J gene TRBJ1-2, with 8 positions matching TRBD1. V shed 6 bases and J 4 bases; nucleotides not matched to a gene: 10. Germline V lookup: CDR1 MNHNS, CDR2 SASEGT. The CDR3 totals 15 residues.

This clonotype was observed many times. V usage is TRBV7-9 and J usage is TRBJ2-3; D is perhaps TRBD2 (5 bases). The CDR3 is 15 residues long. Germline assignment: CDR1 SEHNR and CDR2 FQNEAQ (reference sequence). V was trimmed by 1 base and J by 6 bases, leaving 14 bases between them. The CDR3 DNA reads TGTGCCAGCAGCTTAGTGGGAGTAGTTCCGGATACGCAGTATTTT. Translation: CASSLVGVVPDTQYF.